This TCR beta chain was captured by sequencing in a study of T cells after yellow fever vaccination. Study findings and constraints: The study found a weaker secondary response that peaked faster, day 5 versus 15. Among primary-vaccination clones, most reappeared after the booster, at almost 98% for CD4 and approximately 90% for CD8.

CDR1 is SGHTA, CDR2 FQGNSA, per germline. Trimming cost V 7 bases and J 6 bases, with 10 bases left between them. This CDR3 comprises 12 residues. A remark on this clonotype: Its antigen is unknown.

Generation of TCR cDNA used 5'RACE template switching (which added a universal primer site and UMIs). In TCRdb, the 5' RACE reads were re-called with MiXCR into one record per CDR3 protein. This sample carries around 310,000 distinct CDR3 sequences, roughly 9.4% of them seen once, and the ten largest clones take roughly 18%. The chain employs TRBV7-2 and TRBJ2-1; possibly TRBD2 for D (5 bases). The TCR sequence derives from a man younger than 30 who received the YFV17D yellow fever vaccine. The input for sequencing was PBMCs, taken on the day of the first yellow fever vaccination. CDR3: CASTASSNEQFF. In DNA, the CDR3 is TGTGCCAGCACCGCTAGCAGCAATGAGCAGTTCTTC.